The T cell receptor (beta chain) described here comes from a study of CD8 T cells in ankylosing spondylitis. Study results and caveats: A motif of 7 to 9 highly homologous TCR beta variants was seen as apparently characteristic of ankylosing spondylitis blood. Disease-linked clones were CD8+ and relatively rare in peripheral blood. From matched ankylosing spondylitis synovial fluid, disease-linked clones were reportedly recovered at significantly enriched levels.

This clonotype was counted at least ten times. The antigen is undetermined. Generation of TCR beta libraries employed quantitative 5'-RACE incorporating molecular barcodes. TCRdb processed the 5' RACE reads anew with MiXCR; each CDR3 protein has one entry. In the table there are about 39,000 distinct CDR3 sequences, approximately 10% of which are singletons. Germline CDR1 reads SGHNT; CDR2 reads YENEEA. V lost 4 bases to trimming and J lost 8 bases, with 11 bases between them. The CDR3 loop spans 13 amino acids. Material for sequencing was blood, either unsorted or a sorted T cell fraction (not recorded which). The rearrangement joins TRBV11-3 to TRBJ1-4, with D unclear. The TCR sequence derives from a male donor with ankylosing spondylitis or in good health (not recorded which). Written as DNA, the CDR3 is TGTGCCAGCAGCTCCTCCCCCGGAGAAAAACTGTTTTTT. It is translated as CASSSSPGEKLFF.